Listed here is a single TCR beta chain. Its specificity is unknown. The CDR3 is 16 amino acids. Germline values: CDR1 SGHTA, CDR2 FQGNSA. Trimming took off 4 bases at V and 8 bases at J, with 20 bases between the two ends. This table comes from immunoSEQ multiplex PCR, and its TCRdb copy is limited to in-frame clones, with some not included. Among about 140,000 clones listed, around 88% were seen once. This sample was included in a study of T cell responses to AZD1222 COVID-19 vaccine. Study-level points and caveats: Clonal diversity may have been underestimated in mostly white British donors.

The sequence was obtained from an adult in good health. The sequencing here drew on peripheral blood, taken on day 0 of AZD1222 vaccination. The chain joins TRBV7-2 to TRBJ1-4; D is ambiguous. CDR3 coding DNA: TGTGCCAGCAGCTCAATGGATCTCGGGCTCGGGGAAAAACTGTTTTTT. Translating it yields CASSSMDLGLGEKLFF.